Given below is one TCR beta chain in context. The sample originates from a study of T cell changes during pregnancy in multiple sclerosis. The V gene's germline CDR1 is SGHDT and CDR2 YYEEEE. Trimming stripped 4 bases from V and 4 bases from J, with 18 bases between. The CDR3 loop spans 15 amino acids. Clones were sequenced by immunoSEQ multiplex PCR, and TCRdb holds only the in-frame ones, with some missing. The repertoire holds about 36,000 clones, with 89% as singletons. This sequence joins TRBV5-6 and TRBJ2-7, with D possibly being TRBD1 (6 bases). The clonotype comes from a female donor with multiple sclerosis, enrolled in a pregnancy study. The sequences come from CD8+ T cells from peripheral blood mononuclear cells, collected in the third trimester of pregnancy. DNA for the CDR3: TGTGCCAGCAGCCGTCCCCGGGACAACCAGTACGAGCAGTACTTC. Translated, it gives CASSRPRDNQYEQYF.